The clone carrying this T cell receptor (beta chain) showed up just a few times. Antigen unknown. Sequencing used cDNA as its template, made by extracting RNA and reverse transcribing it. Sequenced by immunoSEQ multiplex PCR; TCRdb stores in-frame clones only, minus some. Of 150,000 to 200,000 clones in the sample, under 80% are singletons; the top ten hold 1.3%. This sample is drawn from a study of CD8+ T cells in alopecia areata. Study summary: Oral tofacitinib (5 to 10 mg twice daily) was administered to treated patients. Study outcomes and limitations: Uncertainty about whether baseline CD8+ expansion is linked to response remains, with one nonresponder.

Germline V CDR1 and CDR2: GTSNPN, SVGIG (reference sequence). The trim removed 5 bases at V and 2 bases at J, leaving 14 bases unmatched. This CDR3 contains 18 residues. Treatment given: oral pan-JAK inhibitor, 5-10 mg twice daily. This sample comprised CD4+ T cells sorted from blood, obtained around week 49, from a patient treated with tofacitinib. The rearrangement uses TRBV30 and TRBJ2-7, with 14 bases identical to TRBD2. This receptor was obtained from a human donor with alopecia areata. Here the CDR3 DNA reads TGTGCCTGGTCACACCCGGGGACTAGCGGGGGAGCAACCTACGAGCAGTACTTC. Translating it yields CAWSHPGTSGGATYEQYF.